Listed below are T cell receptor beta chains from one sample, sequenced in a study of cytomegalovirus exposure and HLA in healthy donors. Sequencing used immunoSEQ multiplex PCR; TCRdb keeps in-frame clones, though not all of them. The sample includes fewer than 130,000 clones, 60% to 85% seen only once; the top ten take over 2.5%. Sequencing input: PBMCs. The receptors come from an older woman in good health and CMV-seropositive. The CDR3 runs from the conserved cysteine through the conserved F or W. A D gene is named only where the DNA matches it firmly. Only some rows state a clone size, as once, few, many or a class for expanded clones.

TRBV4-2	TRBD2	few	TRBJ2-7	CASSQPGLAGSSYEQYF	TGTGCCAGCAGCCAACCGGGACTAGCGGGGAGCTCCTACGAGCAGTACTTC
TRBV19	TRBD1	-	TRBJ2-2	CASTGTGETGELFF	TGTGCCAGTACCGGGACAGGGGAGACCGGGGAGCTGTTTTTT
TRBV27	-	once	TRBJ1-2	CASSPLRGLVDYGYTF	TGTGCCAGCAGCCCACTGCGGGGGCTTGTCGACTATGGCTACACCTTC
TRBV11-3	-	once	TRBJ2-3	CASSLGTGGPDTDTQYF	TGTGCCAGCAGCTTAGGTACCGGGGGACCGGACACAGATACGCAGTATTTT
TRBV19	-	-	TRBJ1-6	CASSTHSRTTGFNSPLHF	TGTGCCAGTAGTACCCACTCCAGGACGACGGGGTTTAATTCACCCCTCCACTTT
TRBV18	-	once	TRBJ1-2	CASVGQPEEGYTF	TGTGCCAGTGTTGGACAGCCGGAGGAGGGCTACACCTTC
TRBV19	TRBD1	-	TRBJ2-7	CASSKAGTGTHEQYF	TGTGCCAGTAGCAAAGCCGGGACAGGGACCCACGAGCAGTACTTC
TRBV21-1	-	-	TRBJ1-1	CGPPGTIFFKHRNTEAFF	TGTGGACCACCGGGGACAATCTTCTTCAAACATCGGAACACTGAAGCTTTCTTT
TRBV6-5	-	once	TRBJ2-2	CASGSPGWTGELFF	TGTGCCAGCGGGTCTCCAGGGTGGACCGGGGAGCTGTTTTTT
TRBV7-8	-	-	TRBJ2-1	CASSQLGGTYNEQFF	TGTGCCAGCAGCCAACTCGGGGGTACGTACAATGAGCAGTTCTTC
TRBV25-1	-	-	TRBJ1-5	CASSGTVDGQPQHF	TGTGCCAGCAGTGGGACAGTGGACGGGCAGCCCCAGCATTTT
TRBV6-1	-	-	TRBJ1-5	CASSEALDTRNQPQHF	TGTGCCAGCAGTGAAGCCCTGGACACTCGCAATCAGCCCCAGCATTTT
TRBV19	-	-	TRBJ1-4	CASSINVRKLFF	TGTGCCAGTAGTATTAATGTTCGAAAACTGTTTTTT
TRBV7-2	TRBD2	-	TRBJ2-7	CASSLTSGSSSSYEQYF	TGTGCCAGCAGTCTAACTAGCGGGAGTTCCAGCTCCTACGAGCAGTACTTC
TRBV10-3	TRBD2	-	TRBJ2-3	CAISDRTSGRGVDTQYF	TGTGCCATCAGTGACAGGACTAGCGGGAGGGGGGTAGATACGCAGTATTTT
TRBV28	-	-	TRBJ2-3	CASSLEPGYISAEDTQYF	TGTGCCAGCAGTTTAGAGCCGGGTTACATCAGCGCGGAAGATACGCAGTATTTT
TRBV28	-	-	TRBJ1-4	CASSLTGATSGEKLFF	TGTGCCAGCAGTTTAACTGGCGCGACATCCGGTGAAAAACTGTTTTTT
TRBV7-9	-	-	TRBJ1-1	CSSSLRRDYTEAFF	TGTTCCAGCAGCTTACGCAGGGACTACACTGAAGCTTTCTTT
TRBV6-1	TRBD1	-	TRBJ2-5	CASTRGQLETQYF	TGTGCCAGCACTAGGGGACAGTTAGAGACCCAGTACTTC
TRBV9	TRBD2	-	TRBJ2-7	CASSVAAGGDPEQYF	TGTGCCAGCAGCGTAGCGGCGGGAGGGGATCCCGAGCAGTACTTC
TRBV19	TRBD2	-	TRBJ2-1	CASSIAGTSERNEQFF	TGTGCCAGTAGTATAGCCGGGACTAGCGAGAGGAATGAGCAGTTCTTC
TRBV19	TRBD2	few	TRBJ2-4	CASRGGLAGRRSKNIQYF	TGTGCCAGTCGCGGCGGACTAGCGGGACGGCGATCCAAAAACATTCAGTACTTC
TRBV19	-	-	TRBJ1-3	CASSMQSSGNTIYF	TGTGCCAGTAGTATGCAGTCCTCTGGAAACACCATATATTTT
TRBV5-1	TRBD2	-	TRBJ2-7	CASSLESGRAEQYF	TGCGCCAGCAGCCTGGAGAGCGGGAGGGCTGAGCAGTACTTC
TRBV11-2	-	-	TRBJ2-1	CASSLDRGSYNEQFF	TGTGCCAGCAGCTTAGATCGGGGGTCCTACAATGAGCAGTTCTTC
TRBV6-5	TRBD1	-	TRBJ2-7	CASSLRGRREQYF	TGTGCCAGCAGTCTCAGGGGGCGCCGGGAGCAGTACTTC
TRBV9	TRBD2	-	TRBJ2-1	CASSGRAGGRVGGEQFF	TGTGCCAGCAGCGGTAGGGCGGGAGGCAGGGTGGGAGGTGAGCAGTTCTTC
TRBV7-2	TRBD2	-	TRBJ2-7	CASSSSGGGPYEQYF	TGTGCCAGCAGCTCCTCGGGGGGGGGCCCCTACGAGCAGTACTTC
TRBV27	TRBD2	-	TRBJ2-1	CASSQLAGGPGEQFF	TGTGCCAGCAGTCAACTAGCGGGAGGGCCGGGTGAGCAGTTCTTC
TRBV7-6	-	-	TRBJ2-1	CASSRSSNEQFF	TGTGCCAGCAGCCGGTCCTCCAATGAGCAGTTCTTC
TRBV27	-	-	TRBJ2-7	CASSNRGGSYEQYF	TGTGCCAGCAGTAACAGGGGGGGCTCCTACGAGCAGTACTTC
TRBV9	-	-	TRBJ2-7	CASNDNRAYEQYF	TGTGCCAGCAACGATAACAGGGCTTACGAGCAGTACTTC
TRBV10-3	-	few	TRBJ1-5	CAISEGGRESQPQHF	TGTGCCATCAGTGAAGGTGGAAGGGAGAGTCAGCCCCAGCATTTT
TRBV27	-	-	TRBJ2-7	CASSLAPRGYEQYF	TGTGCCAGCAGTTTAGCCCCCCGCGGCTACGAGCAGTACTTC
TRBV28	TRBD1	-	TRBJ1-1	CASNEQGTGTEAFF	TGTGCCAGCAACGAACAGGGGACAGGCACTGAAGCTTTCTTT
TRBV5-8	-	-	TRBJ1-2	CASSFYQGFDTF	TGTGCCAGCAGCTTTTATCAGGGGTTCGACACCTTC
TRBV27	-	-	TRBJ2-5	CASSPHRKTGTQYF	TGTGCCAGCAGCCCCCACAGGAAAACCGGGACCCAGTACTTC
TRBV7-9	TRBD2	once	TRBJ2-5	CASSPKGLAGGPPQETQYF	TGTGCCAGCAGCCCAAAGGGACTAGCGGGAGGGCCTCCACAAGAGACCCAGTACTTC
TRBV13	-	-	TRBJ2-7	CASSLGRGRYNEQYF	TGTGCCAGCAGCTTAGGCAGGGGACGGTACAACGAGCAGTACTTC
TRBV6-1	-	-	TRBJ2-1	CASSVGSWSYNEQFF	TGTGCCAGCAGTGTGGGGAGTTGGTCCTACAATGAGCAGTTCTTC
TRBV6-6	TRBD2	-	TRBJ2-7	CASSYSGTSGGVGYF	TGTGCCAGCAGTTACTCAGGGACTAGCGGGGGGGTTGGGTACTTC
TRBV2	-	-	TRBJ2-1	CASSERAGWQFF	TGTGCCAGCAGTGAACGGGCGGGCTGGCAGTTCTTC
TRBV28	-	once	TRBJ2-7	CASSFPHLYEQYF	TGTGCCAGCAGTTTTCCACACCTCTACGAGCAGTACTTC
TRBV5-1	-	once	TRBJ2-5	CASSLGGEETQYF	TGCGCCAGCAGCTTGGGCGGAGAAGAGACCCAGTACTTC
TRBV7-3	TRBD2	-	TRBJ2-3	CASSLRERGTDTQYF	TGTGCCAGCAGCTTGCGGGAGAGAGGCACAGATACGCAGTATTTT
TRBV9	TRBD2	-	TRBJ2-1	CASSARTSPGLAGSNEQFF	TGTGCCAGCAGCGCGCGAACCTCACCGGGACTAGCGGGGTCGAATGAGCAGTTCTTC
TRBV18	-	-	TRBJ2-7	CASSPPGHYEQYF	TGTGCCAGCTCACCTCCGGGACACTACGAGCAGTACTTC
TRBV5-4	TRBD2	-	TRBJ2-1	CASSFGRAGGNEQFF	TGTGCCAGCAGCTTCGGGAGGGCCGGTGGCAATGAGCAGTTCTTC
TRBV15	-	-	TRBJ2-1	CATSRGLGPPKDEQFF	TGTGCCACCAGCAGGGGTCTTGGGCCCCCAAAGGATGAGCAGTTCTTC
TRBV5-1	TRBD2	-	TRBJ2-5	CASSLSLAGLRETQYF	TGCGCCAGCAGCTTGAGCCTAGCGGGATTGCGGGAGACCCAGTACTTC
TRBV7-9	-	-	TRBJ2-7	CASSPYGLSPYEQYF	TGTGCCAGCAGCCCGTACGGTCTATCCCCCTACGAGCAGTACTTC
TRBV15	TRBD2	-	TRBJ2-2	CATSDVGLAGGELFF	TGTGCCACCAGCGACGTGGGACTAGCGGGCGGGGAGCTGTTTTTT
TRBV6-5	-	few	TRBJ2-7	CASSYSSGTIEQYF	TGTGCCAGCAGTTACTCGTCGGGGACAATCGAGCAGTACTTC
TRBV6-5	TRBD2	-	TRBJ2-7	CASSYSGTSGNEQYF	TGTGCCAGCAGTTACTCCGGGACTAGCGGAAACGAGCAGTACTTC
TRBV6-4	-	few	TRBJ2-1	CASSVEAISYNEQFF	TGTGCCAGCAGTGTAGAAGCGATCTCCTACAATGAGCAGTTCTTC
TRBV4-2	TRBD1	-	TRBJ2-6	CASSRYRDSNSGANVLTF	TGTGCCAGCAGCCGATACCGGGACAGCAACTCTGGGGCCAACGTCCTGACTTTC
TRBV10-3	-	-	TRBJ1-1	CAISEDRREGAFF	TGTGCCATCAGTGAGGACAGACGGGAGGGAGCTTTCTTT
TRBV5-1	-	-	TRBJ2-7	CASSTTLSNYEQYF	TGCGCCAGCAGCACCACCCTAAGCAACTACGAGCAGTACTTC
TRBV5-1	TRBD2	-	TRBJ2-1	CASGRRAGGSYNEQFF	TGCGCCAGCGGGCGGCGGGCGGGAGGGTCCTACAATGAGCAGTTCTTC